The 32 T cell receptor beta chains listed next were all sequenced from one sample in a study of cytomegalovirus exposure and HLA in healthy donors (dated by TCRdb to the late 2010s). The library was obtained by the immunoSEQ multiplex PCR assay. Not all clones reach the TCRdb copy of this immuneACCESS table, which keeps in-frame sequences only. Checked studies attribute under half of the gap to unresolved V genes and leave the rest unexplained. The sample table records 150,000 to 170,000 clones; 80% to 90% of these occur just once. The biggest ten clones account for around 20% of the sample. The specimen sequenced was PBMCs. These receptors were obtained from a man younger than 35 in good health and CMV-seropositive.

This chain's CDR3 is CATSRDPAGAKNIQYF. The CDR3 region has the DNA TGTGCCACCAGCAGAGATCCAGCGGGAGCCAAAAACATTCAGTACTTC. V gene TRBV15 combines with J gene TRBJ2-4; tentative D call: TRBD2 (6 bases). This CDR3 is built from 16 residues. Trimming stripped 0 bases from V and 0 bases from J, with 9 bases between. CDR1 is LNHNV and CDR2 is YYDKDF in the germline V gene (reference sequence).

This clone came up once. This chain joins TRBV5-5 and TRBJ2-5, with 12 bases aligning to TRBD1. The length of the CDR3 is 15 residues. V shed 3 bases, J shed 5 bases, and the junction held 5 bases outside the gene matches. The germline V gene encodes CDR1 SGHKS and CDR2 YYEKEE (reference sequence). This CDR3 reads CASSSGTGGTETQYF. CDR3 coding DNA: TGTGCCAGCAGCTCGGGGACAGGGGGCACTGAGACCCAGTACTTC.

The chain carries TRBV11-1 and TRBJ2-5; tentative D call: TRBD1 (6 bases). In germline, CDR1 is SGHAT, CDR2 FQDESV (reference sequence). The V gene lost 2 bases and the J gene lost 4 bases, with 17 bases spanning the gap. This CDR3 is built from 16 residues. This CDR3 reads CASSLRPGVNGETQYF. DNA for the CDR3: TGTGCCAGCAGCTTACGACCAGGGGTTAACGGAGAGACCCAGTACTTC.

This chain connects TRBV5-1 to TRBJ2-7, with TRBD2 matching 9 bases. Germline CDR1 and CDR2: SGHRS and YFSETQ. Germline trimming cut 5 bases from V and 0 bases from J; bases unmatched to any gene: 6. The CDR3 runs 15 residues. CDR3 coding DNA: TGCGCCAGCAGACCCCCGGGACTAGCCTCCTACGAGCAGTACTTC. Protein sequence: CASRPPGLASYEQYF. Based on the CDR3 plus reference TRBV5-1 and TRBJ2-7, the full variable domain is KAGVTQTPRYLIKTRGQQVTLSCSPISGHRSVSWYQQTPGQGLQFLFEYFSETQRNKGNFPGRFSGRQFSNSRSEMNVSTLELGDSALYLCASRPPGLASYEQYFGPGTRLTVT.

This clone is a singleton in its sample. The same CDR3 can be traced to other DNA sequences in this sample. V and J are TRBV9 and TRBJ2-7, with D possibly matching TRBD2 (7 bases). Germline V CDR1 and CDR2: SGDLS, YYNGEE. CDR3 size: 14 residues. V gave up 2 bases and J gave up 2 bases, with 11 bases separating them. CDR3 coding DNA: TGTGCCAGCAGCGTTGGGGGGGGCACCTACGAGCAGTACTTC. The encoded protein is CASSVGGGTYEQYF.

V and J are TRBV5-1 and TRBJ1-1, with TRBD1 identical over 8 bases. The ends lost 3 bases at V and 0 bases at J; junction bases unmatched: 10. Germline V gene sequence: CDR1 SGHRS, CDR2 YFSETQ. This CDR3 has 17 amino acids. DNA for the CDR3: TGCGCCAGCAGCTCTGGGGACAGGACCAACATGAACACTGAAGCTTTCTTT. As protein: CASSSGDRTNMNTEAFF.

The chain joins TRBV19 to TRBJ2-7; 8 nucleotides agree with TRBD1. This CDR3 is 15 amino acids long. After removal of 5 bases from V and 0 bases from J, the junction contained 6 bases not matched to a gene. The germline V gene encodes CDR1 LNHDA and CDR2 SQIVND (reference sequence). The CDR3 is CASSAGQASSYEQYF. The CDR3 bases are TGTGCCAGTAGTGCGGGACAGGCAAGCTCCTACGAGCAGTACTTC.

CDR3 bases: TGCAGCGTTGGGGCAGGGGGTGAAAAACTGTTTTTT. Its translation: CSVGAGGEKLFF. The chain is built from TRBV29-1 and TRBJ1-4; TRBD1 matches at 7 bases. With 4 bases clipped from V and 7 bases from J, the junction kept 3 bases outside the gene matches. CDR1 and CDR2 from the germline V gene are SQVTM and ANQGSEA. This CDR3 is built from 12 residues.

This clone was detected a few times. V gene TRBV6-4 combines with J gene TRBJ2-3; TRBD2 aligns across 13 bases. The germline CDR1 and CDR2 sequences are MRHNA and SNTAGT. The J segment lost 4 bases and the V segment lost 6 bases, leaving 7 bases of the junction unmatched. The CDR3 contains 16 residues. CDR3 region: CASSQRTSGGADTQYF. In DNA, the CDR3 is TGTGCCAGCAGCCAGCGGACTAGCGGGGGTGCAGATACGCAGTATTTT.

This chain links TRBV6-5 with TRBJ2-4; D is undetermined. The CDR3 length is 15 residues. V was cut by 6 bases and J by 0 bases, with 12 bases left in between. Germline V gene lookup returns CDR1 MNHEY and CDR2 SVGAGI. CDR3 loop: CASSRAPLAKNIQYF. CDR3 sequence (DNA): TGTGCCAGCAGCCGAGCCCCTTTAGCCAAAAACATTCAGTACTTC.

V is TRBV6-5 and J is TRBJ1-5; possibly TRBD1 for D (6 bases). This CDR3 region has 15 residues. Trimming stripped 5 bases from V and 5 bases from J, with 16 bases between. Germline CDR1 is MNHEY and CDR2 is SVGAGI. The CDR3 sequence is CASSKQQGWDQPQHF. DNA for the CDR3: TGTGCCAGCAGTAAACAACAGGGATGGGATCAGCCCCAGCATTTT.

The V and J genes are TRBV7-9 and TRBJ2-5; D is unresolved. The germline V gene encodes CDR1 SEHNR and CDR2 FQNEAQ (reference sequence). This CDR3 spans 13 amino acids. Trimming stripped 7 bases from V and 1 base from J, with 10 bases between. This CDR3 reads CASISSSQETQYF. Written as DNA, the CDR3 is TGTGCCAGCATATCGTCCTCCCAAGAGACCCAGTACTTC.

This rearrangement joins TRBV18 to TRBJ1-2; D ambiguous. CDR1 and CDR2 (germline): KGHSH, LQKENI. The CDR3 contains 14 residues. The germline V and J ends were trimmed by 5 bases and 1 base, with 11 bases remaining between them. CDR3 sequence: CASSADTFNYGYTF. The CDR3 nucleotides read TGTGCCAGCTCAGCCGACACCTTTAACTATGGCTACACCTTC.

This clone is a singleton in its sample. The gene calls are TRBV18 and TRBJ2-1; unclear D gene. Trimming cost V 4 bases and J 0 bases, with 10 bases left between them. Germline assignment: CDR1 KGHSH and CDR2 LQKENI. The CDR3 loop spans 15 amino acids. In DNA form, the CDR3 reads TGTGCCAGCTCACTAAAACAACACTCCTACAATGAGCAGTTCTTC. Residues: CASSLKQHSYNEQFF.

This chain joins TRBV19 and TRBJ2-3, with D unclear. The V gene lost 10 bases and the J gene lost 6 bases, with 17 bases spanning the gap. The CDR3 contains 13 residues. Germline CDR1 and CDR2: LNHDA and SQIVND (reference sequence). CDR3: CATVRRRGDTQYF. The CDR3 DNA reads TGTGCCACCGTACGACGGCGAGGTGATACGCAGTATTTT.

This clone was observed once. The chain carries TRBV6-4 and TRBJ2-5, with 7 positions matching TRBD2. The CDR3 runs to 16 residues. V gave up 1 base and J gave up 2 bases; unmatched junction bases: 7. Germline lookup yields CDR1 MRHNA and CDR2 SNTAGT. DNA for the CDR3: TGTGCCAGCAGTGACTTGGGGGGGGAGAAGCAAGAGACCCAGTACTTC. This codes for CASSDLGGEKQETQYF.

The chain combines TRBV2 with TRBJ2-1; 11 bases are a match to TRBD2. CDR3 length equals 15 residues. Trimming cost V 6 bases and J 7 bases; bases outside gene matches: 8. The V gene's germline CDR1 is SNHLY and CDR2 FYNNEI. CDR3: CASREIAGGRNEQFF. Here the CDR3 DNA reads TGTGCCAGCAGGGAAATAGCGGGGGGGCGGAATGAGCAGTTCTTC.

This clone was observed once. The chain is built from TRBV11-2 and TRBJ2-5, with a tentative D call TRBD2 (6 bases). CDR3 length: 14 amino acids. Germline values: CDR1 SGHAT, CDR2 FQNNGV. The ends were cut back, 1 base at V and 5 bases at J, with 11 bases in the middle. The CDR3 region has the DNA TGTGCCAGCAGCTTAGCGGGCGGGGTGGAGACCCAGTACTTC. Its protein product is CASSLAGGVETQYF.

Turning to this clone: The sample has other DNA sequences that encode this CDR3 too. The CDR3 here is CASSQAGTYNEQFF. The CDR3 nucleotides read TGCGCCAGCAGCCAGGCCGGGACTTACAATGAGCAGTTCTTC. V gene TRBV4-3 combines with J gene TRBJ2-1; a possible D gene is TRBD2 (6 bases). Per germline, CDR1 LGHNA and CDR2 YSLEER. V shed 3 bases and J shed 4 bases, with 10 bases lying between them. This CDR3 region has 14 residues.

J is TRBJ1-5 and V is TRBV30; TRBD1 aligns across 9 bases. V was clipped by 3 bases and J by 4 bases; unmatched bases: 4. Germline V gene lookup returns CDR1 GTSNPN and CDR2 SVGIG (reference sequence). The CDR3 runs 14 residues. As DNA, the CDR3 is TGTGCCTGGAGATACGGACAGGGGAATCAGCCCCAGCATTTT. As protein: CAWRYGQGNQPQHF.

The genes are TRBV19 and TRBJ1-1; D remains unclear. The germline gives CDR1 LNHDA, CDR2 SQIVND (reference sequence). Trimming took off 7 bases at V and 4 bases at J, with 13 bases between the two ends. The CDR3 has 13 amino acids. CDR3 sequence (DNA): TGTGCCAGTATGGGCAACCTGCCCACTGAAGCTTTCTTT. This sequence encodes CASMGNLPTEAFF.

V gene TRBV6-6 combines with J gene TRBJ1-1; no firm D call. The germline gives CDR1 MNHNY, CDR2 SVGAGI (reference sequence). This CDR3 is 14 amino acids long. V lost 7 bases, J lost 6 bases, and 18 bases lay in between. The CDR3 loop reads CASTLRPDWAEAFF. The CDR3 DNA reads TGTGCCAGCACCCTACGACCGGACTGGGCTGAAGCTTTCTTT.

This chain joins TRBV2 and TRBJ1-1; D call uncertain. CDR1 and CDR2 (germline): SNHLY, FYNNEI. Trimming took 6 bases from V and 1 from J, leaving 9 bases between them. The CDR3 spans 13 residues. The DNA for the CDR3 is TGTGCCAGCAGGGGAGACTGGAACACTGAAGCTTTCTTT. This gives the protein CASRGDWNTEAFF.

V usage is TRBV6-6 and J usage is TRBJ1-1, with TRBD1 as a possible D gene (5 bases). V was shortened by 2 bases and J by 5 bases, with 12 bases between the two germline ends. Germline CDR1 MNHNY, CDR2 SVGAGI (reference sequence). CDR3 length equals 14 residues. CDR3 residues: CASSYVGLGTEAFF. CDR3 coding DNA: TGTGCCAGCAGTTACGTGGGGCTTGGGACTGAAGCTTTCTTT.

The CDR3 DNA sequence: TGTGCCAGCAGCTTTGGTCGTCTGGGACAGGGGGTTTACGAGCAGTACTTC. It encodes CASSFGRLGQGVYEQYF. The V gene is TRBV7-2, the J gene TRBJ2-7; TRBD1 agrees at 11 bases. The CDR3 is 17 residues long. J lost 4 bases, V lost 3 bases, and 11 bases had no gene match. Germline V gives CDR1 SGHTA, CDR2 FQGNSA.

This clone turned up a few times. The chain has TRBV9 and TRBJ2-5, with 7 bases identical to TRBD1. V shed 4 bases, J shed 4 bases, and the junction held 7 bases outside the gene matches. The CDR3 is 14 residues long. Germline V gene lookup returns CDR1 SGDLS and CDR2 YYNGEE. The CDR3 bases are TGTGCCAGCAGCTTCGGGGCAGGGGGAGAGACCCAGTACTTC. Translated, it gives CASSFGAGGETQYF.

CDR3 sequence (DNA): TGTGCCAGCAGCACGGGTCGCACAGATACGCAGTATTTT. It encodes CASSTGRTDTQYF. The chain combines TRBV7-6 with TRBJ2-3; D gene uncertain. V lost 5 bases to trimming and J lost 1 base, with 7 bases between them. The germline V gene encodes CDR1 SGHVS and CDR2 FNYEAQ. The CDR3 length is 13 residues.

This chain uses TRBV5-1 with TRBJ1-4, with D perhaps TRBD1 (5 bases). Trimming took off 4 bases at V and 8 bases at J, with 18 bases between the two ends. The CDR3 is 15 residues long. Germline-derived CDR1 and CDR2 are SGHRS and YFSETQ. The CDR3 sequence is CASSLEAYRGEKLFF. CDR3 in DNA: TGCGCCAGCAGCCTGGAGGCCTACCGGGGGGAAAAACTGTTTTTT. Drawing the rest from reference TRBV5-1 and TRBJ1-4, the complete variable domain is KAGVTQTPRYLIKTRGQQVTLSCSPISGHRSVSWYQQTPGQGLQFLFEYFSETQRNKGNFPGRFSGRQFSNSRSEMNVSTLELGDSALYLCASSLEAYRGEKLFFGSGTQLSVL.

This chain uses TRBV25-1 with TRBJ2-7, with 11 bases aligning to TRBD1. With V trimmed by 3 bases and J by 3 bases, 4 bases remained unmatched. Germline loops: CDR1 MGHDK, CDR2 SYGVNS. CDR3 size: 15 residues. CDR3 in amino acids: CASSDPGQGDYEQYF. CDR3 bases: TGTGCCAGCAGTGACCCGGGACAGGGGGACTACGAGCAGTACTTC.

The rearrangement uses TRBV5-4 and TRBJ2-2; 7 positions agree with TRBD2. Germline V gene sequence: CDR1 SGHNT, CDR2 YYREEE (reference sequence). The CDR3 runs to 16 residues. V was pared by 4 bases and J by 0 bases, with 6 bases of the junction left unmatched. In DNA form, the CDR3 reads TGTGCCAGCAGCCCCTTAGCGGGTACGAACACCGGGGAGCTGTTTTTT. Its protein is CASSPLAGTNTGELFF.

V and J are TRBV7-7 and TRBJ2-7; 11 bases map to TRBD1. From germline, CDR1 is SSHAT and CDR2 FNYEAQ (reference sequence). The CDR3 consists of 14 residues. V lost 5 bases to trimming and J lost 4 bases; unmatched junction nucleotides: 4. The CDR3, as DNA: TGTGCCAGCAGCCCGGGACAGGGGGAATACGAGCAGTACTTC. Translation gives CASSPGQGEYEQYF. Supplemented by reference TRBV7-7 and TRBJ2-7, the full variable domain reads GAGVSQSPRYKVTKRGQDVTLRCDPISSHATLYWYQQALGQGPEFLTYFNYEAQPDKSGLPSDRFSAERPEGSISTLTIQRTEQRDSAMYRCASSPGQGEYEQYFGPGTRLTVT.

The CDR3 sequence is CASSQERLSYNEQFF. CDR3 nucleotides: TGCGCCAGCAGCCAAGAGCGACTTTCCTACAATGAGCAGTTCTTC. V and J are TRBV4-1 and TRBJ2-1; D remains ambiguous. The CDR3 length is 15 residues. V gave up 0 bases and J gave up 1 base, with 7 bases separating them. Germline V gene data show CDR1 as MGHRA and CDR2 as YSYEKL.